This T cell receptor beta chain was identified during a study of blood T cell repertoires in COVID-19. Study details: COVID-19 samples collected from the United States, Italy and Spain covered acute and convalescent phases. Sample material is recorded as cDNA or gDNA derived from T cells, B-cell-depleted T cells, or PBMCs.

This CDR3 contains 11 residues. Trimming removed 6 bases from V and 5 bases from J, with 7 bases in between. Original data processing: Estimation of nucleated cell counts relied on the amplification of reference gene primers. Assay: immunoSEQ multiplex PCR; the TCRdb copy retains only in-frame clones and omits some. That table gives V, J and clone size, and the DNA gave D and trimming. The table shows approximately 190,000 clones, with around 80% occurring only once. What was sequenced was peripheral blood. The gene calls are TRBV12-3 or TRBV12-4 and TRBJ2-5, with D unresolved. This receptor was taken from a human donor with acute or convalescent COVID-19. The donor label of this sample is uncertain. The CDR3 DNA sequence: TGTGCCAGCAGCTCCTTGGAGACCCAGTACTTC. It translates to CASSSLETQYF.